This T cell receptor beta chain emerged from a study of T cell responses to AZD1222 COVID-19 vaccine. Trimming left V 4 bases short and J 1 base short, with 26 bases between. The CDR3 length is 20 residues. From germline, CDR1 is SGHVS and CDR2 FQNEAQ. Here immunoSEQ multiplex PCR was the method, and the copy in TCRdb shows in-frame clones only, minus some. The data hold 80,000 to 100,000 clones, with approximately 85% observed a single time. General observations from the study: Repertoires were collected only later (after the peak T cell response had occurred). Among the donors, most were white British and more were female, and clonal diversity was possibly underestimated. Seropositive AZD1222 recipients at baseline numbered only five or six.

As for this clone: Its antigen is undetermined.

The sequences come from peripheral blood, collected 28 days after the second AZD1222 dose. The rearrangement links TRBV7-8 to TRBJ1-5, with TRBD1 as a possible D gene (5 bases). This TCR came from an adult who received the AZD1222 COVID-19 vaccine. The chain's CDR3 is CASSYGTFGRGAGSNQPQHF. The CDR3 DNA sequence: TGTGCCAGCAGCTATGGGACCTTCGGGCGAGGGGCCGGGAGCAATCAGCCCCAGCATTTT.